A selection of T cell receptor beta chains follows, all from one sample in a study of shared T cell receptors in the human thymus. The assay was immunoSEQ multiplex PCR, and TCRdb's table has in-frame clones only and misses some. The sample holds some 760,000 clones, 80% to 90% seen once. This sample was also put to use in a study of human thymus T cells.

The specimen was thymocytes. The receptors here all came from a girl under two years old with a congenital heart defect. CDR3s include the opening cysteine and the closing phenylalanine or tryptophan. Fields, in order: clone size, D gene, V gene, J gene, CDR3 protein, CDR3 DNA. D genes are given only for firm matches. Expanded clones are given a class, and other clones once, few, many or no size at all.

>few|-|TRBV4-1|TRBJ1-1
CASSQEIMANTEAFF
TGCGCCAGCAGCCAAGAAATTATGGCGAACACTGAAGCTTTCTTT
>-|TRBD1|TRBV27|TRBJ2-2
CASSPYPRGRISGELFF
TGTGCCAGCAGTCCATACCCCAGGGGGCGCATTTCCGGGGAGCTGTTTTTT
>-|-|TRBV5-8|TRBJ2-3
CASSSLTDTQYF
TGTGCCAGCAGCTCCTTGACAGATACGCAGTATTTT
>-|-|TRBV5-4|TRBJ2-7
CASSFREGEQYF
TGTGCCAGCAGCTTCAGGGAAGGCGAGCAGTACTTC
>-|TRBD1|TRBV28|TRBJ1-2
CASSLSDRGRRLSGYTF
TGTGCCAGCAGTTTAAGTGACAGGGGGCGAAGGCTCTCTGGCTACACCTTC
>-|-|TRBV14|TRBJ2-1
CASSHYSSVPPNEQFF
TGTGCCAGCAGCCATTATTCCAGCGTCCCCCCCAATGAGCAGTTCTTC
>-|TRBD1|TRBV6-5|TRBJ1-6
CASSYSGQPNSPLHF
TGTGCCAGCAGTTACTCGGGACAGCCTAATTCACCCCTCCACTTT
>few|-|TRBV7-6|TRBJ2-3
CASSLVAPTDTQYF
TGTGCCAGCAGCTTAGTGGCTCCCACAGATACGCAGTATTTT
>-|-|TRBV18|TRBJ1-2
CASSGTHYYGYTF
TGTGCCAGTTCCGGGACACACTACTATGGCTACACCTTC
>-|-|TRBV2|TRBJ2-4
CASSEKAGDIQYF
TGTGCCAGCAGTGAGAAGGCAGGGGACATTCAGTACTTC
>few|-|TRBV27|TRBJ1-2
CASSPRAGGFENYGYTF
TGTGCCAGCAGTCCGAGGGCCGGGGGGTTCGAAAACTATGGCTACACCTTC
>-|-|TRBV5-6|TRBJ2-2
CASSIRGVTGELFF
TGTGCCAGCAGCATCAGGGGGGTTACCGGGGAGCTGTTTTTT
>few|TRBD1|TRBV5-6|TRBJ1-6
CASSARQGRNSPLHF
TGTGCCAGCAGCGCCCGACAGGGGAGAAATTCACCCCTCCACTTT
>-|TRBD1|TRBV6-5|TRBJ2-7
CASSNLGTAYEQYF
TGTGCCAGCAGCAACCTGGGGACAGCCTACGAGCAGTACTTC